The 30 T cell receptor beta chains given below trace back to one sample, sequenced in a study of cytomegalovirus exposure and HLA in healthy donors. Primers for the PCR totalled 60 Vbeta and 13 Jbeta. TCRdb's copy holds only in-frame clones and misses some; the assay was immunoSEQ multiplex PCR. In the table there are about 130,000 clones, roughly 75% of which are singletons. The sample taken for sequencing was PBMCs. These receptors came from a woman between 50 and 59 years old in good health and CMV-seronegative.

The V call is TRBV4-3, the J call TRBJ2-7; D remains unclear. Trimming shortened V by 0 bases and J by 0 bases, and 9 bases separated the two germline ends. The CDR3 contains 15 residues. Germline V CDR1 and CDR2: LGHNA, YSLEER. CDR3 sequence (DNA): TGCGCCAGCAGCCAAGATTTCCAGTCCTCCTACGAGCAGTACTTC. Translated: CASSQDFQSSYEQYF.

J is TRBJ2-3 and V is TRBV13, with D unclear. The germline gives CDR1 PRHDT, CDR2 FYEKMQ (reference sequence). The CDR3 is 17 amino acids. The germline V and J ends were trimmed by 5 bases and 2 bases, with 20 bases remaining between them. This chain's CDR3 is CASSARPFEIYTDTQYF. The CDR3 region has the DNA TGTGCCAGCAGCGCGCGTCCTTTTGAAATCTACACAGATACGCAGTATTTT.

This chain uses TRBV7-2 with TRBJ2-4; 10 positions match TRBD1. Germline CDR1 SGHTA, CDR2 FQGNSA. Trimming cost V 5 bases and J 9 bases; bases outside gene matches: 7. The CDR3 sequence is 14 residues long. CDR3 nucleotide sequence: TGTGCCAGCAGCACACCAGGACAGGGGGGCATTCAGTACTTC. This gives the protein CASSTPGQGGIQYF. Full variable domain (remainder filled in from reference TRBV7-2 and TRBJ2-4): GAGVSQSPSNKVTEKGKDVELRCDPISGHTALYWYRQSLGQGLEFLIYFQGNSAPDKSGLPSDRFSAERTGGSVSTLTIQRTQQEDSAVYLCASSTPGQGGIQYFGAGTRLSVL.

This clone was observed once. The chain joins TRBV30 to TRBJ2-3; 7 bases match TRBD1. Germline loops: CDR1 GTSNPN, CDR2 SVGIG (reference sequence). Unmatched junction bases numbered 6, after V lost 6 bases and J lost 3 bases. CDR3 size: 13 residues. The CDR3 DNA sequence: TGTGCCTGTACGACAGGGAATACAGATACGCAGTATTTT. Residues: CACTTGNTDTQYF.

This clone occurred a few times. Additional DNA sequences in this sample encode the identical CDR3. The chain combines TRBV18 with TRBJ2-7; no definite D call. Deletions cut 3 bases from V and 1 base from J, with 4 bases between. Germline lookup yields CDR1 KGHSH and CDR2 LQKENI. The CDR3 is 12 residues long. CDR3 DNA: TGTGCCAGCTCACCTTCTTCCTACGAGCAGTACTTC. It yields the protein CASSPSSYEQYF. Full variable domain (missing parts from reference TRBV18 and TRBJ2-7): NAGVMQNPRHLVRRRGQEARLRCSPMKGHSHVYWYRQLPEEGLKFMVYLQKENIIDESGMPKERFSAEFPKEGPSILRIQQVVRGDSAAYFCASSPSSYEQYFGPGTRLTVT.

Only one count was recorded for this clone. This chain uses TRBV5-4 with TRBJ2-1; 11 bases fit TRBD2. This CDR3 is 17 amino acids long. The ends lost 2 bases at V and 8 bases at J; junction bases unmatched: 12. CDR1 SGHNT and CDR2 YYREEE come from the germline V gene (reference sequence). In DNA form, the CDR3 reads TGTGCCAGCAGCTTAGGTCTAGCGGGAGGCCAGGGCGATGAGCAGTTCTTC. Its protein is CASSLGLAGGQGDEQFF. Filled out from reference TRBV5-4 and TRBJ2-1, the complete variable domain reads ETGVTQSPTHLIKTRGQQVTLRCSSQSGHNTVSWYQQALGQGPQFIFQYYREEENGRGNFPPRFSGLQFPNYSSELNVNALELDDSALYLCASSLGLAGGQGDEQFFGPGTRLTVL.

The CDR3 loop is CASCSPGTGARGNQPQHF. Here the CDR3 DNA reads TGTGCCAGCTGCTCACCCGGGACAGGGGCGCGAGGGAATCAGCCCCAGCATTTT. V gene TRBV28 combines with J gene TRBJ1-5, with 10 bases fitting TRBD1. In germline, CDR1 is MDHEN, CDR2 SYDVKM. V was pared by 8 bases and J by 4 bases, with 17 bases of the junction left unmatched. The CDR3 has 18 residues.

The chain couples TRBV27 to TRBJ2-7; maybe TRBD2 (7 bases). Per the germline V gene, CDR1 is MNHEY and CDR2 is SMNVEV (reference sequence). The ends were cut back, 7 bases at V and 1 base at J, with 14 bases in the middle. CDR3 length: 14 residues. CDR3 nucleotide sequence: TGTGCCAGCATGATAGGGGGGGAATCCTACGAGCAGTACTTC. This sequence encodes CASMIGGESYEQYF.

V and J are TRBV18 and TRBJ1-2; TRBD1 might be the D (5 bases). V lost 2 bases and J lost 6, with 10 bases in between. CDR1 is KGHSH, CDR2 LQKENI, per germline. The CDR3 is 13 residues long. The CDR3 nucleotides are TGTGCCAGCTCACCAGACAGCCCCCATGGCTACACCTTC. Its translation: CASSPDSPHGYTF.

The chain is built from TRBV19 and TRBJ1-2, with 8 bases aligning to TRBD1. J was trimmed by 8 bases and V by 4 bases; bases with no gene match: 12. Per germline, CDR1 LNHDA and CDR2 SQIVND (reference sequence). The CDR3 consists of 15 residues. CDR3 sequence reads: CASSTNLRGLGGYTF. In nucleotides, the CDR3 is TGTGCCAGTAGTACCAACCTCAGGGGGCTAGGAGGCTACACCTTC. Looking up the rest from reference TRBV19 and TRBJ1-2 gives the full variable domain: DGGITQSPKYLFRKEGQNVTLSCEQNLNHDAMYWYRQDPGQGLRLIYYSQIVNDFQKGDIAEGYSVSREKKESFPLTVTSAQKNPTAFYLCASSTNLRGLGGYTFGSGTRLTVV.

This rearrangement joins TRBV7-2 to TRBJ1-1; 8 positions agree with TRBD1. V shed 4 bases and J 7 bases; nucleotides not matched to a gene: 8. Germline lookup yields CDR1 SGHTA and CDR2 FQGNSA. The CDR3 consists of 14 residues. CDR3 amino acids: CASSYFWTGLEAFF. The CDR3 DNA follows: TGTGCCAGCAGCTACTTCTGGACAGGGCTTGAAGCTTTCTTT. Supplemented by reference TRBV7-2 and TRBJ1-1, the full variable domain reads GAGVSQSPSNKVTEKGKDVELRCDPISGHTALYWYRQSLGQGLEFLIYFQGNSAPDKSGLPSDRFSAERTGGSVSTLTIQRTQQEDSAVYLCASSYFWTGLEAFFGQGTRLTVV.

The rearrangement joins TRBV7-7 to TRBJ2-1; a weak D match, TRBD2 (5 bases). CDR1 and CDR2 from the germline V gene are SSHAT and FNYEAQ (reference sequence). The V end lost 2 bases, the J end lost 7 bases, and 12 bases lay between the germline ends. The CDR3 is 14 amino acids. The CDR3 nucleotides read TGTGCCAGCAGCTTACTTGCCGGGAATAATGAGCAGTTCTTC. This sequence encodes CASSLLAGNNEQFF. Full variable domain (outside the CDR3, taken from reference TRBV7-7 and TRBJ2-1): GAGVSQSPRYKVTKRGQDVTLRCDPISSHATLYWYQQALGQGPEFLTYFNYEAQPDKSGLPSDRFSAERPEGSISTLTIQRTEQRDSAMYRCASSLLAGNNEQFFGPGTRLTVL.

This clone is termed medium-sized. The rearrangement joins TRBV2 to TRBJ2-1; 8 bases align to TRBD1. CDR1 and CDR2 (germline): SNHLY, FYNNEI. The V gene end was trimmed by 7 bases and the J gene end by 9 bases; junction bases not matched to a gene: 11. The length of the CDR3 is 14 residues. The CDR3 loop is CASTRLQGASEQFF. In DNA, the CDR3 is TGTGCCAGCACCAGACTCCAGGGGGCTAGTGAGCAGTTCTTC. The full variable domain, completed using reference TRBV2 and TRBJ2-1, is EPEVTQTPSHQVTQMGQEVILRCVPISNHLYFYWYRQILGQKVEFLVSFYNNEISEKSEIFDDQFSVERPDGSNFTLKIRSTKLEDSAMYFCASTRLQGASEQFFGPGTRLTVL.

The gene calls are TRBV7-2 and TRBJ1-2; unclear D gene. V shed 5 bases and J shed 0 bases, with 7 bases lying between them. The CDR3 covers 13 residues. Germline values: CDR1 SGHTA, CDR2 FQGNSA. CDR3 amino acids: CASSTSTNYGYTF. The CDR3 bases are TGTGCCAGCAGCACTTCAACTAACTATGGCTACACCTTC.

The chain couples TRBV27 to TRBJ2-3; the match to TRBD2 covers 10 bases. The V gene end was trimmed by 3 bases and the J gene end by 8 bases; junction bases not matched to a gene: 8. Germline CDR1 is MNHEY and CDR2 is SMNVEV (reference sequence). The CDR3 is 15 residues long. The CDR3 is CASSFGLAGVGTQYF. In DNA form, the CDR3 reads TGTGCCAGCAGTTTTGGGCTAGCGGGAGTTGGTACGCAGTATTTT.

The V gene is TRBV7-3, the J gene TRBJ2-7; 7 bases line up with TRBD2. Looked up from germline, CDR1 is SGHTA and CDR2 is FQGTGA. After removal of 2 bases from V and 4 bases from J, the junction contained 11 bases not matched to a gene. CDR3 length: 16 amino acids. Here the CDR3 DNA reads TGTGCCAGCAGCTTACAGGCTAGCGGAGCTAAATACGAGCAGTACTTC. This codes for CASSLQASGAKYEQYF.

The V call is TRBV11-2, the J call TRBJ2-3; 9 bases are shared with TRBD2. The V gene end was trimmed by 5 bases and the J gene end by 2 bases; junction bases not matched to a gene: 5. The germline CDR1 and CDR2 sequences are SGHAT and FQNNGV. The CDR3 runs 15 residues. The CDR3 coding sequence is TGTGCCAGCAGCCGGGCTAGCGGGGCCACAGATACGCAGTATTTT. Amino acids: CASSRASGATDTQYF.

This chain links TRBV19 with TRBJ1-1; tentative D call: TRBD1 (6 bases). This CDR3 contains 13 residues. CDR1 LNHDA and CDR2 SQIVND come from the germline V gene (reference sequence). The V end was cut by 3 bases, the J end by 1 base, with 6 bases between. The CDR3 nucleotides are TGTGCCAGTAGTATGGGACAGAACACTGAAGCTTTCTTT. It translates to CASSMGQNTEAFF.

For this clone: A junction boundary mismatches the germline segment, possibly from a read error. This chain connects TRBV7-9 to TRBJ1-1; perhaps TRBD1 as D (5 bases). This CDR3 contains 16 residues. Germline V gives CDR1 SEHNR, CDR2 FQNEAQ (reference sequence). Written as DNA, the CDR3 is TGTGCCACCAGCCTAGGGGAGGTCAGTGCCTACACTGAAGCTTTCTTT. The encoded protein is CATSLGEVSAYTEAFF.

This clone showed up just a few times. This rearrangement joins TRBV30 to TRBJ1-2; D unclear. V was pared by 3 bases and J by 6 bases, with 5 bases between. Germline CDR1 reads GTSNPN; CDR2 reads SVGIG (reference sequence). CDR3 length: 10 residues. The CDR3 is CAWRYNGYTF. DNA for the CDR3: TGTGCCTGGAGGTACAATGGCTACACCTTC. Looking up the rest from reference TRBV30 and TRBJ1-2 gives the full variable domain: SQTIHQWPATLVQPVGSPLSLECTVEGTSNPNLYWYRQAAGRGLQLLFYSVGIGQISSEVPQNLSASRPQDRQFILSSKKLLLSDSGFYLCAWRYNGYTFGSGTRLTVV.

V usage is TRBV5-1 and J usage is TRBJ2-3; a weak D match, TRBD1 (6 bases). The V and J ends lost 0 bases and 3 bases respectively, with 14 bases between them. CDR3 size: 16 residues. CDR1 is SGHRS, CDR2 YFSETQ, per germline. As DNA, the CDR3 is TGCGCCAGCAGCTTGGACGGGACACCGGGGACAGATACGCAGTATTTT. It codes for CASSLDGTPGTDTQYF.

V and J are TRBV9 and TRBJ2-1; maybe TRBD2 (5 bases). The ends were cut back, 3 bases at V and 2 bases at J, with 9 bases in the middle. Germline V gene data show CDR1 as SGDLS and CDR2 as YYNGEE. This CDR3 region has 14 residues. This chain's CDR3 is CASSGGLPYNEQFF. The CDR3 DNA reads TGTGCCAGCAGCGGCGGGCTGCCCTACAATGAGCAGTTCTTC.

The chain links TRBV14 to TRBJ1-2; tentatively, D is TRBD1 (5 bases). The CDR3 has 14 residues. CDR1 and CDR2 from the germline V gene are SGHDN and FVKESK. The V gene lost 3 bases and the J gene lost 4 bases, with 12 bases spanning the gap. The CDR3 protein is CASSHWTDTYGYTF. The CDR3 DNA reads TGTGCCAGCAGCCACTGGACGGACACCTATGGCTACACCTTC.

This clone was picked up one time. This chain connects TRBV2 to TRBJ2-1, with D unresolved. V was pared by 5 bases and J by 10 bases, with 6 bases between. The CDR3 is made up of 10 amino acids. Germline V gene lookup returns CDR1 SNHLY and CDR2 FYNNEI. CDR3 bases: TGTGCCAGCAGTAACAGAGAGCAGTTCTTC. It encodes CASSNREQFF.

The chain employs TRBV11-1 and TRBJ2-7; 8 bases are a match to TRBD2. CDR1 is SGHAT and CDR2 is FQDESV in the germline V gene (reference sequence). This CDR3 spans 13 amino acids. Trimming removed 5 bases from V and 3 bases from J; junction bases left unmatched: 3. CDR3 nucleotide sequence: TGTGCCAGCAGCCGAGCGGGGGTCTACGAGCAGTACTTC. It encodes CASSRAGVYEQYF.

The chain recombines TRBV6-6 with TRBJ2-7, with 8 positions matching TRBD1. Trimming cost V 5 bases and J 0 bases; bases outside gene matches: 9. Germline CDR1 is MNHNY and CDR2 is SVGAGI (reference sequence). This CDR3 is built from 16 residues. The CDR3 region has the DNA TGTGCCAGCAGTACATCGAGACAGGGGAGCTCCTACGAGCAGTACTTC. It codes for CASSTSRQGSSYEQYF.

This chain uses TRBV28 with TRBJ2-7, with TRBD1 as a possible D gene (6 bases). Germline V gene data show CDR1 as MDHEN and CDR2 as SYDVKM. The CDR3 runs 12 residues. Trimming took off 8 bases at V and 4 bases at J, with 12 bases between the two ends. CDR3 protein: CASGTGMYEQYF. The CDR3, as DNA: TGTGCCAGCGGAACAGGGATGTACGAGCAGTACTTC.

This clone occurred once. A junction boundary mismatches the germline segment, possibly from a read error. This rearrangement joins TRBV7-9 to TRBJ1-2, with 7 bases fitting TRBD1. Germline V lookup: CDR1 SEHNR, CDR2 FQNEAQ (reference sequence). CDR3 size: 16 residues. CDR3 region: CSSSLGNRGAGYGYTF. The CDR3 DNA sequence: TGTTCCAGCAGCTTGGGGAACAGGGGAGCAGGCTATGGCTACACCTTC.

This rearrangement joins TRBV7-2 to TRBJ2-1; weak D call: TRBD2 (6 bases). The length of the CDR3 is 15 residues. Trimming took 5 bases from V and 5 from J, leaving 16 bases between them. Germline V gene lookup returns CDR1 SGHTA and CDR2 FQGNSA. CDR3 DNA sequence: TGTGCCAGCAGCACAGGTCTGGCGGGGAACAATGAGCAGTTCTTC. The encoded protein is CASSTGLAGNNEQFF.

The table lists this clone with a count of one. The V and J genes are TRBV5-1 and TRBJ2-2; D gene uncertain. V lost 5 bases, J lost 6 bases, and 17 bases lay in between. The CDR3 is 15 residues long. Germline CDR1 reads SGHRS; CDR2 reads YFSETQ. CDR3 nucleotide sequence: TGCGCCAGCAGACCTGTTTCTAGTTCTCCCGGGGAGCTGTTTTTT. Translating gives CASRPVSSSPGELFF.